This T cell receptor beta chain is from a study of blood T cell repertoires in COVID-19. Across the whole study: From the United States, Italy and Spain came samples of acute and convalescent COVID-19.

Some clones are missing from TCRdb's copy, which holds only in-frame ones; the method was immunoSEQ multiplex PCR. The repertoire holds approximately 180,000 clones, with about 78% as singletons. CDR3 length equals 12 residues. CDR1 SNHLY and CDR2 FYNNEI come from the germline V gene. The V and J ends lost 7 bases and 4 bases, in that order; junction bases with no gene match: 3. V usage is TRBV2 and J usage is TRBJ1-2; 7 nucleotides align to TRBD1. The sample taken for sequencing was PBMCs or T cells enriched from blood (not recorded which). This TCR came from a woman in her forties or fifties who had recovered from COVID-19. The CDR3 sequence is CASNRGLYGYTF. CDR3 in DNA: TGTGCCAGCAACAGGGGCCTCTATGGCTACACCTTC.